Below, 28 T cell receptor beta chains from the same sample are listed, as sequenced in a study of human T cells and chemical hapten exposure. Total RNA came from unfractionated whole blood. MiXCR, run by TCRdb on the 5' RACE reads, gives a single entry per CDR3 protein. Seen here are 120,000 to 150,000 distinct CDR3 sequences, around 4.4% observed once, and the top ten hold over 1.1%. These receptors were obtained from a female donor in good health.

This clonotype was seen many times. V and J are TRBV12-3 or TRBV12-4 and TRBJ2-3, with D perhaps being TRBD1 or TRBD2 (5 bases each). CDR3 size: 11 residues. The V end lost 8 bases, the J end lost 12 bases, and 15 bases lay between the germline ends. The CDR3 region has the DNA TGTGCCAGCGGATACCGGGGCCTCCAGTATTTT. Protein sequence: CASGYRGLQYF.

This clonotype has a count of ten or more. This chain uses TRBV7-8 with TRBJ2-6; D tentatively reads TRBD1 or TRBD2 (5 bases each). Trimming took 4 bases from V and 0 from J, leaving 16 bases between them. Germline V gene sequence: CDR1 SGHVS, CDR2 FQNEAQ. The CDR3 loop spans 18 amino acids. The CDR3 reads CASSSGPGRRSGANVLTF. CDR3 DNA sequence: TGTGCCAGCAGCTCAGGACCGGGACGGCGCTCTGGGGCCAACGTCCTGACTTTC.

Ten or more counts support this clonotype. The chain combines TRBV6-2 or TRBV6-3 with TRBJ1-5; 12 bases align to TRBD1. The CDR3 length is 19 residues. CDR1 is MNHEY, CDR2 SVGEGT, per germline. V gave up 6 bases and J gave up 1 base; unmatched junction bases: 13. CDR3 protein: CASRTARDRGRRSNQPQHF. CDR3 coding DNA: TGTGCCAGCAGAACAGCCCGGGACAGGGGGCGACGGAGCAATCAGCCCCAGCATTTT.

This clonotype was recorded many times. This chain connects TRBV7-2 to TRBJ1-4, with D possibly matching TRBD1 (5 bases). This CDR3 has 14 residues. The V gene lost 3 bases and the J gene lost 7 bases, with 12 bases spanning the gap. The V gene's germline CDR1 is SGHTA and CDR2 FQGNSA. The CDR3 DNA reads TGTGCCAGCAGCTTTAGGGGAAGAGGTGAAAAACTGTTTTTT. It is translated as CASSFRGRGEKLFF.

This clonotype was recorded a few times. In DNA, the CDR3 is TGTGCCAGCAGCTCTCCGGACAGGAACTACTACGAGCAGTACTTC. Amino acid sequence: CASSSPDRNYYEQYF. V usage is TRBV7-2 and J usage is TRBJ2-7, with 7 positions matching TRBD1. Germline-derived CDR1 and CDR2 are SGHTA and FQGNSA. The CDR3 runs 15 residues. J gave up 3 bases and V 4 bases, and 9 bases lay outside the gene matches.

This clonotype was detected ten times or more. CDR3 sequence (DNA): TGTGCCAGCAGGGCACCGGGACAGGGAGATTACAATGAGCAGTTCTTC. This sequence encodes CASRAPGQGDYNEQFF. The J gene is TRBJ2-1, the V gene TRBV12-3 or TRBV12-4; TRBD1 agrees at 9 bases. The CDR3 has 16 residues. V lost 6 bases and J lost 4; bases outside the gene matches: 10.

This clonotype was observed many times. DNA for the CDR3: TGTGCCAGCAGACCTAGGCAGGGGCCGTTTCCGGAAGCTTTCTTT. It encodes CASRPRQGPFPEAFF. The chain is built from TRBV7-2 and TRBJ1-1; D possibly corresponds to TRBD1 (6 bases). The CDR3 has 15 residues. The V gene lost 6 bases and the J gene lost 8 bases, with 22 bases spanning the gap. CDR1 is SGHTA, CDR2 FQGNSA, per germline.

This clonotype was recorded at least ten times. The chain recombines TRBV4-3 with TRBJ2-1, with 12 bases identical to TRBD2. CDR1 and CDR2 (germline): LGHNA, YSLEER. CDR3 length: 16 residues. Germline trimming cut 4 bases from V and 3 bases from J; bases unmatched to any gene: 4. CDR3: CASSPRLAGDYNEQFF. CDR3 bases: TGCGCCAGCAGCCCAAGACTAGCGGGGGACTACAATGAGCAGTTCTTC.

A few counts support this clonotype. V usage is TRBV9 and J usage is TRBJ2-2, with D perhaps assigned TRBD1 or TRBD2 (5 bases each). Germline CDR1 SGDLS, CDR2 YYNGEE. This CDR3 has 17 amino acids. Trimming shortened V by 0 bases and J by 4 bases, and 16 bases separated the two germline ends. The CDR3 DNA follows: TGTGCCAGCAGCGTAGCTTGGGACCAAGGGCGCACCGGGGAGCTGTTTTTT. It is translated as CASSVAWDQGRTGELFF.

This clonotype was recorded at least ten times. The rearrangement uses TRBV30 and TRBJ2-3, with 8 bases that match TRBD1. V was clipped by 0 bases and J by 4 bases; unmatched bases: 6. The germline CDR1 and CDR2 sequences are GTSNPN and SVGIG (reference sequence). The CDR3 is made up of 15 amino acids. The CDR3 spells CAWSVGRGPPDTQYF. The CDR3 region has the DNA TGTGCCTGGAGTGTGGGCAGGGGGCCTCCAGATACGCAGTATTTT.

This clonotype showed up many times. The V and J genes are TRBV13 and TRBJ2-3, with TRBD2 matching over 8 bases. V lost 1 base, J lost 0 bases, and 6 bases stayed unmatched. The germline V gene has CDR1 PRHDT and CDR2 FYEKMQ (reference sequence). The CDR3 totals 17 residues. In DNA, the CDR3 is TGTGCCAGCAGCTTAGAAAGCGGGGGCGCTAGCACAGATACGCAGTATTTT. This encodes CASSLESGGASTDTQYF.

The sample holds many counts of this clonotype. The chain recombines TRBV6-2 or TRBV6-3 with TRBJ2-7; D is unresolved. From germline, CDR1 is MNHEY and CDR2 SVGEGT. This CDR3 has 11 residues. V lost 5 bases to trimming and J lost 7 bases, with 9 bases between them. CDR3 protein: CASSRHGEQYF. The CDR3 DNA sequence: TGTGCCAGCAGTCGCCACGGGGAGCAGTACTTC.

Ten or more counts support this clonotype. The genes are TRBV12-3 or TRBV12-4 and TRBJ1-6; D is unresolved. The CDR3 runs 16 residues. Trimming removed 3 bases from V and 0 bases from J, with 9 bases in between. The DNA of the CDR3 is TGTGCCAGCAGTTTTTTGGTTAGCTCCTATAATTCACCCCTCCACTTT. It specifies CASSFLVSSYNSPLHF.

This clonotype came up many times. V and J are TRBV20-1 and TRBJ2-1; 8 bases agree with TRBD1. Trimming removed 1 base from V and 6 bases from J; junction bases left unmatched: 8. The CDR3 runs to 15 residues. CDR1 DFQATT and CDR2 SNEGSKA come from the germline V gene (reference sequence). CDR3 protein: CSARAEQGARNEQFF. The CDR3 coding sequence is TGCAGTGCTAGAGCAGAGCAGGGGGCGCGCAATGAGCAGTTCTTC.

This clonotype was seen only a few times. V is TRBV12-3 or TRBV12-4 and J is TRBJ1-2, with unresolved D. CDR3 length: 13 amino acids. Trimming shortened V by 5 bases and J by 1 base, and 8 bases separated the two germline ends. CDR3 in DNA: TGTGCCAGCAGTGGGTTAGATAACTATGGCTACACCTTC. Its translation: CASSGLDNYGYTF.

Only a few counts were recorded for this clonotype. The V and J genes are TRBV20-1 and TRBJ1-5, with TRBD1 matching over 8 bases. Germline V CDR1 and CDR2: DFQATT, SNEGSKA (reference sequence). There are 15 residues in the CDR3. Trimming cost V 3 bases and J 7 bases; bases outside gene matches: 11. The CDR3 spells CSASSAGGAGQPQHF. DNA for the CDR3: TGCAGTGCTAGTAGCGCAGGGGGCGCAGGACAGCCCCAGCATTTT.

This clonotype was observed many times. In nucleotides, the CDR3 is TGCAGTGCTATTAAGGGGGTGGACAAAAACATTCAGTACTTC. This encodes CSAIKGVDKNIQYF. This chain joins TRBV20-1 and TRBJ2-4; D possibly corresponds to TRBD1 (6 bases). This CDR3 is 14 amino acids long. V was shortened by 4 bases and J by 3 bases, with 13 bases between the two germline ends. In germline, CDR1 is DFQATT, CDR2 SNEGSKA (reference sequence).

A few counts support this clonotype. The V and J genes are TRBV20-1 and TRBJ2-7, with D perhaps TRBD2 (6 bases). Germline CDR1 DFQATT, CDR2 SNEGSKA (reference sequence). This CDR3 comprises 14 residues. With 0 bases removed from V and 5 bases from J, the gap between germline ends came to 14 bases. The CDR3, as DNA: TGCAGTGCTAGAGATCCTGATGGGGGGAACGAGCAGTACTTC. This codes for CSARDPDGGNEQYF.

This clonotype was detected many times. This chain links TRBV20-1 with TRBJ2-3, with 7 positions matching TRBD1. This CDR3 is 15 amino acids long. The ends lost 3 bases at V and 8 bases at J; junction bases unmatched: 14. The germline gives CDR1 DFQATT, CDR2 SNEGSKA (reference sequence). CDR3 in amino acids: CSARKGGQVIGTQYF. DNA for the CDR3: TGCAGTGCTAGGAAGGGCGGACAGGTGATTGGTACGCAGTATTTT.

This clonotype was observed many times. The CDR3 loop reads CSGIGRRNTEAFF. Here the CDR3 DNA reads TGCAGCGGAATAGGACGGAGGAACACTGAAGCTTTCTTT. The chain has TRBV29-1 and TRBJ1-1; D unresolved. The CDR3 is 13 residues long. CDR1 and CDR2 (germline): SQVTM, ANQGSEA. V lost 7 bases and J 1 base, leaving 13 bases between the germline ends.

This clonotype occurred many times. The V call is TRBV10-3, the J call TRBJ1-1, with TRBD1 matching 10 bases. The CDR3 covers 14 residues. With 4 bases clipped from V and 5 bases from J, the junction kept 4 bases outside the gene matches. Per the germline V gene, CDR1 is ENHRY and CDR2 is SYGVKD. DNA of the CDR3: TGTGCCATCAGTGGGGGACAGGGGTGGACTGAAGCTTTCTTT. Amino acids: CAISGGQGWTEAFF.

This clonotype was seen more than once but under ten times. The V gene is TRBV4-3, the J gene TRBJ2-7; possibly TRBD1 for D (6 bases). The CDR3 has 15 amino acids. The V gene's germline CDR1 is LGHNA and CDR2 YSLEER. Trimming removed 4 bases at V and 1 base at J, with 14 bases between. The CDR3 sequence: CASSPEQGMSYEQYF. As DNA, the CDR3 is TGCGCCAGCAGCCCGGAACAGGGTATGTCCTACGAGCAGTACTTC.

In the case of this clonotype: This could be a read error, since a much larger clone is one nucleotide away. Since no conserved phenylalanine or tryptophan closes the CDR3, a read error is the likely cause. V and J are TRBV2 and TRBJ1-5, with a possible D match to TRBD1 (5 bases). The germline gives CDR1 SNHLY, CDR2 FYNNEI. Trimming took 8 bases from V and 1 from J, leaving 9 bases between them. The CDR3 contains 13 residues. CDR3 in amino acids: CASVRDSNQPQHL. The CDR3 nucleotides are TGTGCCAGCGTCCGGGACAGCAATCAGCCCCAGCATTTG.

This chain uses TRBV2 with TRBJ2-3; maybe TRBD2 (6 bases). V was cut by 6 bases and J by 2 bases, with 12 bases left in between. The CDR3 length is 14 residues. Germline assignment: CDR1 SNHLY and CDR2 FYNNEI. CDR3 protein: CASRTGLNTDTQYF. For the CDR3, the DNA is TGTGCCAGCAGGACGGGACTTAACACAGATACGCAGTATTTT. The full variable domain, with the rest looked up from reference TRBV2 and TRBJ2-3, is EPEVTQTPSHQVTQMGQEVILRCVPISNHLYFYWYRQILGQKVEFLVSFYNNEISEKSEIFDDQFSVERPDGSNFTLKIRSTKLEDSAMYFCASRTGLNTDTQYFGPGTRLTVL.

In its sample, this clonotype was seen many times. V usage is TRBV12-3 or TRBV12-4 and J usage is TRBJ2-2; TRBD2 agrees at 11 bases. V was clipped by 3 bases and J by 6 bases; unmatched bases: 9. The CDR3 spans 17 residues. The CDR3 reads CASSFTGLAGGAGELFF. The DNA for the CDR3 is TGTGCCAGCAGTTTCACCGGTCTAGCGGGGGGAGCCGGGGAGCTGTTTTTT.

This clonotype has a count of ten or more. The chain is built from TRBV14 and TRBJ2-5; no firm D call. The CDR3 contains 11 residues. The germline V and J ends were trimmed by 1 base and 7 bases, with 4 bases remaining between them. Germline V gene data show CDR1 as SGHDN and CDR2 as FVKESK. CDR3 nucleotide sequence: TGTGCCAGCAGCCAAGTCGTGACCCAGTACTTC. It encodes CASSQVVTQYF.

In this sample, this clonotype turned up many times. The J gene is TRBJ1-5, the V gene TRBV18; 8 nucleotides line up with TRBD1. Trimming removed 3 bases from V and 8 bases from J; junction bases left unmatched: 9. Germline assignment: CDR1 KGHSH and CDR2 LQKENI. The CDR3 length is 15 residues. The CDR3 region is CASSPIGQGIEPQHF. DNA for the CDR3: TGTGCCAGCTCACCTATTGGACAGGGAATAGAGCCCCAGCATTTT.

The table lists this clonotype with many counts. V and J are TRBV5-4 and TRBJ2-2; D could derive from TRBD1 or TRBD2 (5 bases each). The CDR3 spans 14 residues. Germline values: CDR1 SGHNT, CDR2 YYREEE (reference sequence). V lost 5 bases and J lost 0, with 8 bases in between. The CDR3 loop is CASRWDANTGELFF. The CDR3 coding sequence is TGTGCCAGCAGATGGGACGCGAACACCGGGGAGCTGTTTTTT.